Below, 10 T cell receptor beta chains from the same sample are listed, as sequenced in a study of T cell responses to AZD1222 COVID-19 vaccine. This table comes from immunoSEQ multiplex PCR, and its TCRdb copy is limited to in-frame clones, with some not included. The sample records some 150,000 clones, about 91% being singletons. Sequenced material: peripheral blood, taken on day 0 of MenACWY control vaccination. These receptor sequences come from an adult in good health.

V gene TRBV19 combines with J gene TRBJ1-2; 8 bases agree with TRBD1. The CDR3 length is 14 residues. J lost 6 bases, V lost 5 bases, and 8 bases had no gene match. The germline V gene encodes CDR1 LNHDA and CDR2 SQIVND (reference sequence). The CDR3 coding sequence is TGTGCCAGTAGTCTCACAGGGGGAATCGATGGCTACACCTTC. As protein: CASSLTGGIDGYTF.

The V and J genes are TRBV12-3 or TRBV12-4 and TRBJ2-7; D call uncertain. V was shortened by 7 bases and J by 1 base, with 11 bases between the two germline ends. This CDR3 has 13 amino acids. The CDR3 DNA follows: TGTGCCAGCACCATCATCGGGTCCTACGAGCAGTACTTC. Encoded protein: CASTIIGSYEQYF.

The chain uses TRBV15 and TRBJ1-5, with 11 bases fitting TRBD1. CDR1 is LNHNV, CDR2 YYDKDF, per germline (reference sequence). The CDR3 contains 15 residues. Trimming cost V 3 bases and J 4 bases; bases outside gene matches: 2. CDR3 sequence (DNA): TGTGCCACCAGCAGGGACAGGGGGCTGAATCAGCCCCAGCATTTT. Its translation is CATSRDRGLNQPQHF.

The sample holds one count of this clone. The chain uses TRBV10-3 and TRBJ2-7, with 13 bases matching TRBD2. The germline V gene has CDR1 ENHRY and CDR2 SYGVKD. This CDR3 comprises 14 residues. V lost 6 bases and J lost 5; bases outside the gene matches: 4. CDR3 DNA: TGTGCCATCAGCGCCGGGACTAGCGGGGACGAGCAGTACTTC. Translating it yields CAISAGTSGDEQYF.

The gene calls are TRBV6-5 and TRBJ1-4, with 11 bases that match TRBD1. The J segment lost 7 bases and the V segment lost 7 bases, leaving 8 bases of the junction unmatched. This CDR3 spans 15 amino acids. The V gene's germline CDR1 is MNHEY and CDR2 SVGAGI. The CDR3 DNA is TGTGCCAGCATCGAAGGACAGGGGGCTGGTGAAAAACTGTTTTTT. It encodes CASIEGQGAGEKLFF.

This CDR3 is CASLRSEEKLFF. Written as DNA, the CDR3 is TGTGCCAGCTTAAGGTCGGAGGAAAAACTGTTTTTT. The chain carries TRBV2 and TRBJ1-4, with D uncertain. Trimming removed 8 bases from V and 8 bases from J, with 12 bases in between. There are 12 residues in the CDR3. Looked up from germline, CDR1 is SNHLY and CDR2 is FYNNEI.

The chain joins TRBV12-3 or TRBV12-4 to TRBJ1-5, with D tentatively TRBD1 (5 bases). The CDR3 has 13 residues. Trimming removed 7 bases from V and 6 bases from J, with 13 bases in between. Here the CDR3 reads CASTKTVLQPQHF. The DNA for the CDR3 is TGTGCCAGCACCAAGACAGTACTTCAGCCCCAGCATTTT.

This chain joins TRBV28 and TRBJ1-5; perhaps TRBD1 as D (5 bases). Trimming removed 0 bases from V and 0 bases from J, with 12 bases in between. CDR3 length equals 17 residues. Germline V gene lookup returns CDR1 MDHEN and CDR2 SYDVKM. In nucleotides, the CDR3 is TGTGCCAGCAGTTTATGGGGTAAGGGGATTAGCAATCAGCCCCAGCATTTT. Translating gives CASSLWGKGISNQPQHF.

This chain joins TRBV6-2 or TRBV6-3 and TRBJ2-1; D uncertain. With 5 bases removed from V and 11 bases from J, the gap between germline ends came to 10 bases. From germline, CDR1 is MNHEY and CDR2 SVGEGT. There are 11 residues in the CDR3. This CDR3 reads CASSEVTQQFF. DNA of the CDR3: TGTGCCAGCAGTGAGGTCACTCAGCAGTTCTTC.

The chain recombines TRBV2 with TRBJ1-2; possibly TRBD1 for D (6 bases). This CDR3 has 15 residues. Trimming shortened V by 2 bases and J by 4 bases, and 14 bases separated the two germline ends. The germline gives CDR1 SNHLY, CDR2 FYNNEI. CDR3 loop: CASSERGKQGYGYTF. In DNA, the CDR3 is TGTGCCAGCAGTGAAAGGGGAAAACAGGGCTATGGCTACACCTTC.